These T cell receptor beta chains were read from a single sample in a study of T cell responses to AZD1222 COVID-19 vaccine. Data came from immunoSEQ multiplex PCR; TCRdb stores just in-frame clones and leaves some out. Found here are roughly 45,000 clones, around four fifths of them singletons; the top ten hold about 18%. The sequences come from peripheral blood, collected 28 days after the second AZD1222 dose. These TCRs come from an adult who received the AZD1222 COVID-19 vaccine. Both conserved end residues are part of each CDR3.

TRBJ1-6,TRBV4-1,CASSQESSGNSPLHF
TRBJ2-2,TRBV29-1,CSAQTGLGELFF
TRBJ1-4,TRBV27,CASSTGFEKLFF
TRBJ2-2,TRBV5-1,CASSLLGLNTGELFF
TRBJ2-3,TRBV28,CASSVQGTDTQYF
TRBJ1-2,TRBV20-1,CSPGTGNGYTF
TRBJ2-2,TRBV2,CASSQAGGWTGELFF
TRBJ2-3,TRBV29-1,CSASRDSPFTDTQYF
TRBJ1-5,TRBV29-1,CSVATSGIDRPQHF
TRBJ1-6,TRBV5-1,CASSGIGTASNSPLHF